The rows below give T cell receptor beta chains drawn from one sample of a study of Tregs in tolerant kidney transplant recipients. Sequencing was performed with immunoSEQ multiplex PCR; in TCRdb, only in-frame clones are kept and a portion is missing. The table has under 85,000 clones, less than 90% seen once. Source: CD4+ T cells from blood, taken before the transplant. The receptors were gathered from a human donor who received a combined kidney and bone marrow transplant. CDR3s include the opening cysteine and the closing phenylalanine or tryptophan. Each record gives: V gene, D gene, J gene, clone size, CDR3 DNA, CDR3 protein. The D gene is left open where the match is weak. Clone size is given for some rows only: seen once, a few or many times, or a class if the clone is expanded.

v_gene: TRBV7-2
d_gene: NA
j_gene: TRBJ1-3
abundance: NA
CDR3nt: TGTGCCAGCAGCTCCTATACAGACTCTGGAAACACCATATATTTT
CDR3aa: CASSSYTDSGNTIYF

v_gene: TRBV2
d_gene: NA
j_gene: TRBJ1-5
abundance: NA
CDR3nt: TGTGCCAGCAGTGAAAACAGCCAGAATCAGCCCCAGCATTTT
CDR3aa: CASSENSQNQPQHF

v_gene: TRBV2
d_gene: TRBD1
j_gene: TRBJ2-1
abundance: NA
CDR3nt: TGTGCCAGCAGTTGGGACAGGAGCAATGAGCAGTTCTTC
CDR3aa: CASSWDRSNEQFF

v_gene: TRBV6-1
d_gene: TRBD1
j_gene: TRBJ2-5
abundance: NA
CDR3nt: TGTGCCACCTTCACGTGGGACAGGGAGACCCAGTACTTC
CDR3aa: CATFTWDRETQYF

v_gene: TRBV10-3
d_gene: TRBD1
j_gene: TRBJ1-1
abundance: NA
CDR3nt: TGTGCCATCAGGCAGGGGGCGAACACTGAAGCTTTCTTT
CDR3aa: CAIRQGANTEAFF

v_gene: TRBV28
d_gene: TRBD1
j_gene: TRBJ1-5
abundance: NA
CDR3nt: TGTGCCAGCAGGCTAACAGGGGGCATCAATCAGCCCCAGCATTTT
CDR3aa: CASRLTGGINQPQHF

v_gene: TRBV11-3
d_gene: NA
j_gene: TRBJ2-7
abundance: NA
CDR3nt: TGTGCCAGCAGCTTAGCAGGGGAATACGAGCAGTACTTC
CDR3aa: CASSLAGEYEQYF

v_gene: TRBV7-8
d_gene: TRBD2
j_gene: TRBJ2-3
abundance: NA
CDR3nt: TGTGCCAGCAGCTCCTCAGGACTAGTCGGTCTAGATACGCAGTATTTT
CDR3aa: CASSSSGLVGLDTQYF

v_gene: TRBV2
d_gene: NA
j_gene: TRBJ1-5
abundance: NA
CDR3nt: TGTGCCAGCAGTGACGGTCCGGGGGATCAGCCCCAGCATTTT
CDR3aa: CASSDGPGDQPQHF

v_gene: TRBV27
d_gene: TRBD1
j_gene: TRBJ2-7
abundance: NA
CDR3nt: TGTGCCAGCAGTTTATCTCGGGACAGAACCTACGAGCAGTACTTC
CDR3aa: CASSLSRDRTYEQYF

v_gene: TRBV9
d_gene: TRBD2
j_gene: TRBJ2-1
abundance: NA
CDR3nt: TGTGCCAGCAGCGTAGGGTCAGGGAGGGAGGGTTACCAAAATGAGCAGTTCTTC
CDR3aa: CASSVGSGREGYQNEQFF

v_gene: TRBV27
d_gene: TRBD2
j_gene: TRBJ2-7
abundance: NA
CDR3nt: TGTGCCAGCAGTTCCCGGGAGGGCCCCTACGAGCAGTACTTC
CDR3aa: CASSSREGPYEQYF

v_gene: TRBV5-5
d_gene: NA
j_gene: TRBJ1-5
abundance: NA
CDR3nt: TGTGCCAGCAGCTTGGTCGTTGGTGACAGGAATCAGCCCCAGCATTTT
CDR3aa: CASSLVVGDRNQPQHF

v_gene: TRBV5-4
d_gene: NA
j_gene: TRBJ1-1
abundance: NA
CDR3nt: TGTGCCAGCAGCTTACAGGGTATGGCTGAAGCTTTCTTT
CDR3aa: CASSLQGMAEAFF

v_gene: TRBV6-5
d_gene: NA
j_gene: TRBJ2-1
abundance: NA
CDR3nt: TGTGCCAGCAGTAGGACCACAGGGTACAATGAGCAGTTCTTC
CDR3aa: CASSRTTGYNEQFF

v_gene: TRBV5-6
d_gene: NA
j_gene: TRBJ2-3
abundance: NA
CDR3nt: TGTGCCAGCAGCCGGGATAGTTTCAGTCAAGATACGCAGTATTTT
CDR3aa: CASSRDSFSQDTQYF

v_gene: TRBV27
d_gene: NA
j_gene: TRBJ2-6
abundance: NA
CDR3nt: TGTGCCAGCAGTTTAGAACAGGGTAGCTCTGGGGCCAACGTCCTGACTTTC
CDR3aa: CASSLEQGSSGANVLTF

v_gene: TRBV10-3
d_gene: NA
j_gene: TRBJ1-1
abundance: NA
CDR3nt: TGTGCCATCGGGGGGTCGAGGAACACTGAAGCTTTCTTT
CDR3aa: CAIGGSRNTEAFF

v_gene: TRBV5-1
d_gene: TRBD2
j_gene: TRBJ2-2
abundance: once
CDR3nt: TGCGCCAGCAGCTCTAGCGGGACCAACACCGGGGAGCTGTTTTTT
CDR3aa: CASSSSGTNTGELFF

v_gene: TRBV2
d_gene: NA
j_gene: TRBJ2-1
abundance: NA
CDR3nt: TGTGCCAGCAGTGACCGGAGGTCCACCAATGAGCAGTTCTTC
CDR3aa: CASSDRRSTNEQFF

v_gene: TRBV16
d_gene: TRBD1
j_gene: TRBJ2-3
abundance: once
CDR3nt: TGTGCCAGCAGCCAATCAGGGGGCCGCACAGATACGCAGTATTTT
CDR3aa: CASSQSGGRTDTQYF

v_gene: TRBV9
d_gene: NA
j_gene: TRBJ2-3
abundance: NA
CDR3nt: TGTGCCAGCAGCGTAGGACAGATCTACACAGATACGCAGTATTTT
CDR3aa: CASSVGQIYTDTQYF

v_gene: TRBV7-6
d_gene: NA
j_gene: TRBJ2-5
abundance: NA
CDR3nt: TGTGCCAGCAGCCCGGTCAGGAAAGAGACCCAGTACTTC
CDR3aa: CASSPVRKETQYF

v_gene: TRBV28
d_gene: NA
j_gene: TRBJ2-2
abundance: few
CDR3nt: TGTGCCAGCAGCCCTATTGCGACAGTGGGCACCGGGGAGCTGTTTTTT
CDR3aa: CASSPIATVGTGELFF

v_gene: TRBV27
d_gene: TRBD2
j_gene: TRBJ2-1
abundance: NA
CDR3nt: TGTGCCAGCAGTTTTCGCGGGAGACAAACGGGCAATGAGCAGTTCTTC
CDR3aa: CASSFRGRQTGNEQFF

v_gene: TRBV27
d_gene: TRBD2
j_gene: TRBJ2-1
abundance: once
CDR3nt: TGTGCCAGCAGCCAAAATCTAGCGGGAGGATCTGAGCAGTTCTTC
CDR3aa: CASSQNLAGGSEQFF

v_gene: TRBV7-2
d_gene: TRBD2
j_gene: TRBJ2-1
abundance: NA
CDR3nt: TGTGCCAGCAGCTACGGGACTAGCGACCACAATGAGCAGTTCTTC
CDR3aa: CASSYGTSDHNEQFF

v_gene: TRBV28
d_gene: TRBD2
j_gene: TRBJ2-3
abundance: once
CDR3nt: TGTGCCAGCAGCCTAATAGCGGGAGTGACAGATACGCAGTATTTT
CDR3aa: CASSLIAGVTDTQYF

v_gene: TRBV30
d_gene: NA
j_gene: TRBJ1-5
abundance: NA
CDR3nt: TGTGCCTGGAGTGTACTAGGGACAAGCAATCAGCCCCAGCATTTT
CDR3aa: CAWSVLGTSNQPQHF

v_gene: TRBV5-4
d_gene: TRBD1
j_gene: TRBJ2-7
abundance: NA
CDR3nt: TGTGCCACCGGACAGGGTGTCTACGAGCAGTACTTC
CDR3aa: CATGQGVYEQYF

v_gene: TRBV27
d_gene: TRBD2
j_gene: TRBJ2-1
abundance: NA
CDR3nt: TGTGCCAGCAGCACCGGGACTAGCGGAGGCTACAATGAGCAGTTCTTC
CDR3aa: CASSTGTSGGYNEQFF

v_gene: TRBV5-5
d_gene: NA
j_gene: TRBJ2-7
abundance: NA
CDR3nt: TGTGCCAGCAGCTTGGGAGGAGTCTCCTACGAGCAGTACTTC
CDR3aa: CASSLGGVSYEQYF

v_gene: TRBV30
d_gene: NA
j_gene: TRBJ1-5
abundance: few
CDR3nt: TGTGCCTGGAGTGCAACAGGGAATCAGCCCCAGCATTTT
CDR3aa: CAWSATGNQPQHF

v_gene: TRBV10-3
d_gene: TRBD2
j_gene: TRBJ2-7
abundance: NA
CDR3nt: TGTGCCATCAGTGAGTTGGCTAGCGGGAGGACCTACGAGCAGTACTTC
CDR3aa: CAISELASGRTYEQYF